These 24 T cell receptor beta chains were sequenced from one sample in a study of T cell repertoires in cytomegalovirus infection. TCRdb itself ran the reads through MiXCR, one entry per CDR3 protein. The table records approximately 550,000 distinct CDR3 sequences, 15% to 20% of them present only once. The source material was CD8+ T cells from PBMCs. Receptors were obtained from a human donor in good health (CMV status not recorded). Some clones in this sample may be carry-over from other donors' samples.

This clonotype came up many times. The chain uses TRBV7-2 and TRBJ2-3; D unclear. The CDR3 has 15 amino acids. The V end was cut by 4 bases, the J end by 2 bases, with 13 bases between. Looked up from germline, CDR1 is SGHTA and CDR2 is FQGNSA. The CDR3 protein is CASSSQTGPTDTQYF. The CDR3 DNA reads TGTGCCAGCAGCTCCCAGACCGGTCCCACAGATACGCAGTATTTT.

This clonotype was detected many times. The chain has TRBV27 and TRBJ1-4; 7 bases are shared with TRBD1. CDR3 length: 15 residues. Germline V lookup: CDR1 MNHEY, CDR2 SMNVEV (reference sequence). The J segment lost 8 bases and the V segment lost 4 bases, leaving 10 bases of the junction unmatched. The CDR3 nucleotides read TGTGCCAGCAGTTCTACGACAGGGAGTAACGAAAAACTGTTTTTT. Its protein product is CASSSTTGSNEKLFF.

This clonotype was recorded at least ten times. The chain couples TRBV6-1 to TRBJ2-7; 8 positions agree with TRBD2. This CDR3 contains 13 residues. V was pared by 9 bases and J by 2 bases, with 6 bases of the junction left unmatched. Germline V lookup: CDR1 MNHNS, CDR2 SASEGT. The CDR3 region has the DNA TGTGCCAGTCGCGAGCGGGGGCCCTACGAGCAGTACTTC. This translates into CASRERGPYEQYF.

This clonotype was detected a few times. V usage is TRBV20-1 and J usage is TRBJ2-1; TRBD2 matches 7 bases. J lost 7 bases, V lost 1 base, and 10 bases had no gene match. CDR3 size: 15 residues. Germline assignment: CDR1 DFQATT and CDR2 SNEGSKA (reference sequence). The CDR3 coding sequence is TGCAGTGCTAGAGGGTGGGAGGGAGCGCTTAATGAGCAGTTCTTC. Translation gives CSARGWEGALNEQFF.

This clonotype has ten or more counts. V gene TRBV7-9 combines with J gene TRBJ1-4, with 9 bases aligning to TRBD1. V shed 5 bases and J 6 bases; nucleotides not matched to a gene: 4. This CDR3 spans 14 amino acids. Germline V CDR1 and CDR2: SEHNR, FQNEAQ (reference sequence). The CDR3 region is CASSETGGDEKLFF. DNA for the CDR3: TGTGCCAGCAGCGAGACAGGGGGGGATGAAAAACTGTTTTTT.

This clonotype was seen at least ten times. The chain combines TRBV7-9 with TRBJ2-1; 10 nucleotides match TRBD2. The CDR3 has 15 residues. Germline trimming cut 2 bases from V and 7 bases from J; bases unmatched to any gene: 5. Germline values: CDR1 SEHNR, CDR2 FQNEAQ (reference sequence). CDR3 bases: TGTGCCAGCAGCTTATCACTAGCGGGACATAATGAGCAGTTCTTC. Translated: CASSLSLAGHNEQFF. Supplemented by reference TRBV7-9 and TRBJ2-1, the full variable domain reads DTGVSQNPRHKITKRGQNVTFRCDPISEHNRLYWYRQTLGQGPEFLTYFQNEAQLEKSRLLSDRFSAERPKGSFSTLEIQRTEQGDSAMYLCASSLSLAGHNEQFFGPGTRLTVL.

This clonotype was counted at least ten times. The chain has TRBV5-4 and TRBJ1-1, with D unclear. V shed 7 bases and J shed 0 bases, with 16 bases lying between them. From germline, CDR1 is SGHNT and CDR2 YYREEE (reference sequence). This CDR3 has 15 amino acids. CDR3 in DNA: TGTGCCAGCTTTTTTCGGGCCGGGATGAACACTGAAGCTTTCTTT. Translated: CASFFRAGMNTEAFF.

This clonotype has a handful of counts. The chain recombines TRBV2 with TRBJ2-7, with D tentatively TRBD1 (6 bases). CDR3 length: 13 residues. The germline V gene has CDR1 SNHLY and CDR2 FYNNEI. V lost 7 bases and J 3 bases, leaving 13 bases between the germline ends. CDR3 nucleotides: TGTGCCAGCATCCCGAGGGGGAGCTACGAGCAGTACTTC. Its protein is CASIPRGSYEQYF.

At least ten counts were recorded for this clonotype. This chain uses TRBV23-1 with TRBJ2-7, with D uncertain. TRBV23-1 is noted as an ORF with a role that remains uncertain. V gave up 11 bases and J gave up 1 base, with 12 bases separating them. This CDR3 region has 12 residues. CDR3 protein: CACQGLSYEQYF. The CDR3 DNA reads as TGCGCCTGCCAAGGGCTTTCCTACGAGCAGTACTTC.

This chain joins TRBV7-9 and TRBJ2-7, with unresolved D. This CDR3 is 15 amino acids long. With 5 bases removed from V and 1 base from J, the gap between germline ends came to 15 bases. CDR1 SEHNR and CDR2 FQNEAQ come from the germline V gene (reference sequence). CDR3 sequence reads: CASSEEDTVSYEQYF. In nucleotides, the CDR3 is TGTGCCAGCAGCGAAGAAGATACAGTTTCCTACGAGCAGTACTTC. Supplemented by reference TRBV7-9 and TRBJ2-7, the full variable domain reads DTGVSQNPRHKITKRGQNVTFRCDPISEHNRLYWYRQTLGQGPEFLTYFQNEAQLEKSRLLSDRFSAERPKGSFSTLEIQRTEQGDSAMYLCASSEEDTVSYEQYFGPGTRLTVT.

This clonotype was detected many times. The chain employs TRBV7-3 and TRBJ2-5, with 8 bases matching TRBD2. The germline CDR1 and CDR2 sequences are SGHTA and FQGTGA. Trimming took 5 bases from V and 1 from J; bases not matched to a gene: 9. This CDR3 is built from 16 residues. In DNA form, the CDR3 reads TGTGCCAGCAGCCCTGGGGTAGCGGGGTCCCAAGAGACCCAGTACTTC. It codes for CASSPGVAGSQETQYF.

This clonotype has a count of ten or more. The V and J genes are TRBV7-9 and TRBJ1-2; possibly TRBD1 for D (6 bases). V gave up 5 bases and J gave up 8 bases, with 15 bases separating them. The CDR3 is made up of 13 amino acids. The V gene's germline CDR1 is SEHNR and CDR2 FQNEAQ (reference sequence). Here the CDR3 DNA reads TGTGCCAGCAGCCCCGGACAGCTCACGGGCTACACCTTC. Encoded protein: CASSPGQLTGYTF.

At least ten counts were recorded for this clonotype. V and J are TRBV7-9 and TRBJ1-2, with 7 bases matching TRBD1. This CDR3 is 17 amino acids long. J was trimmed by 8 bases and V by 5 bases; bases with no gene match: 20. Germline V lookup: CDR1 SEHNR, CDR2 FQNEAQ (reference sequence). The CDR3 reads CASSDILGQPRVQGYTF. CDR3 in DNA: TGTGCCAGCAGCGACATTTTGGGACAGCCCCGCGTTCAAGGCTACACCTTC.

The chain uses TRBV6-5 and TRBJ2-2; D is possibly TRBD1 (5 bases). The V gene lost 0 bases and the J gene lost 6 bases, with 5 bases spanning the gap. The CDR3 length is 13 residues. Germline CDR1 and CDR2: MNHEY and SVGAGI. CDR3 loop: CASSYSGPGELFF. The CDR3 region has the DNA TGTGCCAGCAGTTACTCGGGGCCCGGGGAGCTGTTTTTT.

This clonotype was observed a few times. As DNA, the CDR3 is TGTGCCAGCAGCGGTATCCGCGGTAATGAGCAGTTCTTC. This codes for CASSGIRGNEQFF. This rearrangement joins TRBV9 to TRBJ2-1; D uncertain. This CDR3 comprises 13 residues. The germline CDR1 and CDR2 sequences are SGDLS and YYNGEE. V was shortened by 3 bases and J by 7 bases, with 11 bases between the two germline ends.

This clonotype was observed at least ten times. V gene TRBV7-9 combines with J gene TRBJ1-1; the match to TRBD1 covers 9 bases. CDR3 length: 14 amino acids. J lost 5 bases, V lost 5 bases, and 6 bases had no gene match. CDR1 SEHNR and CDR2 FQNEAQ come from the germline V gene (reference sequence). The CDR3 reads CASSGTGGRTEAFF. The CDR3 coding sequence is TGTGCCAGCAGCGGCACAGGGGGCCGGACTGAAGCTTTCTTT. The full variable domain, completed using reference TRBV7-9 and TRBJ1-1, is DTGVSQNPRHKITKRGQNVTFRCDPISEHNRLYWYRQTLGQGPEFLTYFQNEAQLEKSRLLSDRFSAERPKGSFSTLEIQRTEQGDSAMYLCASSGTGGRTEAFFGQGTRLTVV.

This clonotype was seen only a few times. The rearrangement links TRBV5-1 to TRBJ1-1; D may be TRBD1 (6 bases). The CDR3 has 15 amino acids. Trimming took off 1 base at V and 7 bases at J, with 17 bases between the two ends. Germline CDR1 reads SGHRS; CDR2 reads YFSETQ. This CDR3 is CASSLSAGASFEAFF. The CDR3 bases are TGCGCCAGCAGCTTGTCGGCGGGGGCCTCTTTTGAAGCTTTCTTT.

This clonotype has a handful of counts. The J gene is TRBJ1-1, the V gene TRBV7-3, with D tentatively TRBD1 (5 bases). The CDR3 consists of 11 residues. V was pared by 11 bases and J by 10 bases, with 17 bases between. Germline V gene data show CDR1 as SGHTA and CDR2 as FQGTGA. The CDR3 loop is CAPRGRTPAFF. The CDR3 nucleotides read TGTGCCCCCCGAGGGAGGACACCAGCTTTCTTT. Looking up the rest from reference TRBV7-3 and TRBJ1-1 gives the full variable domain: GAGVSQTPSNKVTEKGKYVELRCDPISGHTALYWYRQSLGQGPEFLIYFQGTGAADDSGLPNDRFFAVRPEGSVSTLKIQRTERGDSAVYLCAPRGRTPAFFGQGTRLTVV.

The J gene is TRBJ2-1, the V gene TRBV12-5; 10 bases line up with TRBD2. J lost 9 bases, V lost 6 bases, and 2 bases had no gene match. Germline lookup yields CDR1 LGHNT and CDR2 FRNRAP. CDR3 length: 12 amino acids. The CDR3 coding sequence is TGTGCTAGTGGGGGACTAGCGAGTGAGCAGTTCTTC. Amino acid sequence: CASGGLASEQFF.

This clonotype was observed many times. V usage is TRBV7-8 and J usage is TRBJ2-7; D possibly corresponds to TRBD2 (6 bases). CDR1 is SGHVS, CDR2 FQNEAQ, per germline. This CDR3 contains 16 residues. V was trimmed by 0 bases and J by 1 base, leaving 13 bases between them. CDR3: CASSLADGEVSYEQYF. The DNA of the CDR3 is TGTGCCAGCAGCTTAGCGGATGGGGAGGTATCCTACGAGCAGTACTTC.

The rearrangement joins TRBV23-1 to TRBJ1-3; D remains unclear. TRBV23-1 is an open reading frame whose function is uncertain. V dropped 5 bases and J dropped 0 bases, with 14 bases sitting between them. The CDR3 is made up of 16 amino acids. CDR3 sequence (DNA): TGCGCCAGCAGTGCCTCGGACCGCAACTCTGGAAACACCATATATTTT. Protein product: CASSASDRNSGNTIYF.

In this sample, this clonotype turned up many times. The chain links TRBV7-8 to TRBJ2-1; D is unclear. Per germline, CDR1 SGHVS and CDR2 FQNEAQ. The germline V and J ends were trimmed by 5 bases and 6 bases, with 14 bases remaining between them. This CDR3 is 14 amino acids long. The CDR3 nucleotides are TGTGCCAGCAGCCTGATTCAGACCCGCAATGAGCAGTTCTTC. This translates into CASSLIQTRNEQFF.

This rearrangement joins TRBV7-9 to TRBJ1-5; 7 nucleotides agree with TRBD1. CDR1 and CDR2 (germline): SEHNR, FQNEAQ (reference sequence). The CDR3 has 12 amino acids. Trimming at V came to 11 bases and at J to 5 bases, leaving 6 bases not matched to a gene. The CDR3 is CASGQADQPQHF. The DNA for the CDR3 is TGTGCCTCTGGACAGGCCGATCAGCCCCAGCATTTT.

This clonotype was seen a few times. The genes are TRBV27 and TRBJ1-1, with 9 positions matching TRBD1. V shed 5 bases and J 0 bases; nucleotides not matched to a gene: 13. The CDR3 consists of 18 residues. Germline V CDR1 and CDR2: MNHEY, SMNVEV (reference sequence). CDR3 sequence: CASSPLDRGGLLNTEAFF. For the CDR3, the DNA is TGTGCCAGCAGTCCACTGGACAGGGGAGGTCTTTTGAACACTGAAGCTTTCTTT.